These T cell receptor beta chains were read from a single sample in a study of blood T cells in healthy people across ages. From the 5' RACE reads, TCRdb called clonotypes with MiXCR, one entry per CDR3 protein. This table has approximately 670,000 distinct CDR3 sequences, approximately 40% appearing once. Sequencing was done on a sample of blood. These receptors originate from an older man in good health. Each CDR3 is given with its conserved first and last residue. Fields, in order: J gene, CDR3 length, clone size, V gene, D gene, CDR3 DNA, CDR3 protein. The D gene is left open where the match is weak. Where a row states a size, it is once, few, many or the class of an expanded clone; other rows omit it.

j_call: TRBJ2-1
cdr3_length: 15
clone_size: few
v_call: TRBV12-3/TRBV12-4
d_call: -
cdr3_nt: TGTGCCAGCAGTTTAGCTCGCGTGGTGGGCAATGAGCAGTTCTTC
cdr3_aa: CASSLARVVGNEQFF

j_call: TRBJ2-4
cdr3_length: 13
clone_size: few
v_call: TRBV10-1
d_call: -
cdr3_nt: TGCGCCAGCAGTGTTGATTCTCACACTGAGCAGTACTTC
cdr3_aa: CASSVDSHTEQYF

j_call: TRBJ1-2
cdr3_length: 14
clone_size: once
v_call: TRBV4-1
d_call: -
cdr3_nt: TGCACCAGCAGCCAAGAAGGCCCCGGGTATGGCTACACCTTC
cdr3_aa: CTSSQEGPGYGYTF

j_call: TRBJ1-5
cdr3_length: 16
clone_size: -
v_call: TRBV2
d_call: TRBD1
cdr3_nt: TGTGCCAGCAGTGAAGGGGACAGAGTAGGGCATCAGCCCCAGCATTTT
cdr3_aa: CASSEGDRVGHQPQHF

j_call: TRBJ2-3
cdr3_length: 15
clone_size: once
v_call: TRBV6-2/TRBV6-3
d_call: TRBD2
cdr3_nt: TGTGCCTGCAGACTAGCGGGGGACTCAACAGATACGCAGTATTTT
cdr3_aa: CACRLAGDSTDTQYF

j_call: TRBJ2-7
cdr3_length: 15
clone_size: few
v_call: TRBV4-1
d_call: TRBD1
cdr3_nt: TGCGCCAGCAGCCAAGTTGGGACAGGGGTATACGAGCAGTACTTC
cdr3_aa: CASSQVGTGVYEQYF

j_call: TRBJ1-6
cdr3_length: 13
clone_size: -
v_call: TRBV7-6
d_call: -
cdr3_nt: TGTGCCAGCAGGGGAAACTATAATTCACCCCTCCACTTT
cdr3_aa: CASRGNYNSPLHF

j_call: TRBJ2-3
cdr3_length: 13
clone_size: -
v_call: TRBV20-1
d_call: -
cdr3_nt: TGCAGTGCTAGAGTCCAGCTCACAGATACGCAGTATTTT
cdr3_aa: CSARVQLTDTQYF

j_call: TRBJ2-7
cdr3_length: 13
clone_size: -
v_call: TRBV6-1
d_call: -
cdr3_nt: TGTGCCAGCAGCGACGGTTGGGTCACCGAGCAGTACTTC
cdr3_aa: CASSDGWVTEQYF

j_call: TRBJ2-3
cdr3_length: 14
clone_size: -
v_call: TRBV18
d_call: -
cdr3_nt: TGTGCCAGCTCATCCTCTTACAGCACAGATACGCAGTATTTT
cdr3_aa: CASSSSYSTDTQYF

j_call: TRBJ2-1
cdr3_length: 11
clone_size: few
v_call: TRBV20-1
d_call: -
cdr3_nt: TGCAGTGCTAGAGGCAGGCAGGGTGAGTTCTTC
cdr3_aa: CSARGRQGEFF

j_call: TRBJ2-5
cdr3_length: 15
clone_size: -
v_call: TRBV7-9
d_call: TRBD1
cdr3_nt: TGTGCCAGCAGCTTAGCACACAGGGGGACAGAGACCCAGTACTTC
cdr3_aa: CASSLAHRGTETQYF

j_call: TRBJ2-3
cdr3_length: 16
clone_size: many
v_call: TRBV5-1
d_call: -
cdr3_nt: TGCGCCAGCAGCCCGGGGGTCAGCGAAGGAGGGGGTACGCAGTATTTT
cdr3_aa: CASSPGVSEGGGTQYF

j_call: TRBJ2-3
cdr3_length: 13
clone_size: many
v_call: TRBV3-1
d_call: -
cdr3_nt: TGTGCCAGCAGCCGAGGACACTCAGATACGCAGTATTTT
cdr3_aa: CASSRGHSDTQYF

j_call: TRBJ2-7
cdr3_length: 12
clone_size: -
v_call: TRBV20-1
d_call: -
cdr3_nt: TGCAGTGCTAGTCTCAAGTGGGATGAGCAGTACTTC
cdr3_aa: CSASLKWDEQYF

j_call: TRBJ1-1
cdr3_length: 15
clone_size: once
v_call: TRBV11-2
d_call: -
cdr3_nt: TGTGCCAGCAGCTTAGGGATGGGGCAGAACACTGAAGCTTTCTTT
cdr3_aa: CASSLGMGQNTEAFF

j_call: TRBJ2-7
cdr3_length: 15
clone_size: -
v_call: TRBV12-3/TRBV12-4
d_call: TRBD2
cdr3_nt: TGTGCCAGCAGTTTGGGAGCGGGAGTCGTCTACGAGCAGTACTTC
cdr3_aa: CASSLGAGVVYEQYF

j_call: TRBJ1-5
cdr3_length: 15
clone_size: -
v_call: TRBV7-2
d_call: -
cdr3_nt: TGTGCCAGCAGCCGAGGACGGACTCTCAATCAGCCCCAGCATTTT
cdr3_aa: CASSRGRTLNQPQHF

j_call: TRBJ2-1
cdr3_length: 16
clone_size: -
v_call: TRBV6-2/TRBV6-3
d_call: TRBD2
cdr3_nt: TGTGCCAGCAATAGCCCCTTGGAGCGGGAGATGTATGAGCAGTTCTTC
cdr3_aa: CASNSPLEREMYEQFF

j_call: TRBJ2-7
cdr3_length: 13
clone_size: -
v_call: TRBV3-1
d_call: -
cdr3_nt: TGTGCCAGCGAGCGGCGGGGAGACAATGAGCAGTACTTC
cdr3_aa: CASERRGDNEQYF

j_call: TRBJ2-5
cdr3_length: 14
clone_size: many
v_call: TRBV4-3
d_call: TRBD2
cdr3_nt: TGCGCCAGCAGCCAAGATAGCGGGAGCAATGAGCAGTACTTC
cdr3_aa: CASSQDSGSNEQYF

j_call: TRBJ2-7
cdr3_length: 15
clone_size: few
v_call: TRBV3-1
d_call: TRBD1
cdr3_nt: TGTGCCAGCAGCCCCCGGGACAGGGGAGGGTACGAGCAGTACTTC
cdr3_aa: CASSPRDRGGYEQYF

j_call: TRBJ2-3
cdr3_length: 16
clone_size: -
v_call: TRBV6-2/TRBV6-3
d_call: TRBD2
cdr3_nt: TGTGCCAGCAGTGGACTAGCGGGGAAACCCACAGATACGCAGTATTTT
cdr3_aa: CASSGLAGKPTDTQYF

j_call: TRBJ2-3
cdr3_length: 15
clone_size: few
v_call: TRBV10-3
d_call: TRBD2
cdr3_nt: TGTGCCATCCGAGGTCGGGAGGAGATCACAGATACGCAGTATTTT
cdr3_aa: CAIRGREEITDTQYF

j_call: TRBJ2-5
cdr3_length: 14
clone_size: -
v_call: TRBV6-2/TRBV6-3
d_call: TRBD1
cdr3_nt: TGTGCCAGCAGTTTACGGCCAGGGGGCGAGGAGCAGTACTTC
cdr3_aa: CASSLRPGGEEQYF

j_call: TRBJ1-4
cdr3_length: 14
clone_size: -
v_call: TRBV2
d_call: -
cdr3_nt: TGTGCCAGCAGTGACCTCGGCAGGGGTGGAAAACTGTTTTTT
cdr3_aa: CASSDLGRGGKLFF

j_call: TRBJ2-3
cdr3_length: 16
clone_size: -
v_call: TRBV20-1
d_call: TRBD2
cdr3_nt: TGCAGTGCTAGGGCGGGGAGCGGGGGTGGGATAGATACGCAGTATTTT
cdr3_aa: CSARAGSGGGIDTQYF

j_call: TRBJ2-2
cdr3_length: 14
clone_size: -
v_call: TRBV5-1
d_call: TRBD1
cdr3_nt: TGCGCCAGCAGCCGGGACAGGGGGTCCGGGGAGCTGTTTTTT
cdr3_aa: CASSRDRGSGELFF

j_call: TRBJ2-1
cdr3_length: 12
clone_size: -
v_call: TRBV20-1
d_call: -
cdr3_nt: TGCAGTGCCCCTGGGAGTTACAATGAGCAGTTCTTC
cdr3_aa: CSAPGSYNEQFF

j_call: TRBJ1-5
cdr3_length: 17
clone_size: -
v_call: TRBV15
d_call: -
cdr3_nt: TGTGCCACCAGCAGAGAAGGGAGAAAAAGGGTCAATCAGCCCCAGCATTTT
cdr3_aa: CATSREGRKRVNQPQHF

j_call: TRBJ2-7
cdr3_length: 16
clone_size: once
v_call: TRBV3-1
d_call: -
cdr3_nt: TGTGCCGGCAGCCAGACCCTCGACAGGTCAAACTACGAGCAGTACTTC
cdr3_aa: CAGSQTLDRSNYEQYF

j_call: TRBJ2-3
cdr3_length: 17
clone_size: few
v_call: TRBV6-1
d_call: -
cdr3_nt: TGTGCCAGCAGTCGAACCAGGTCCGGCACAAGGGTCGGTACGCAGTATTTT
cdr3_aa: CASSRTRSGTRVGTQYF

j_call: TRBJ2-3
cdr3_length: 14
clone_size: few
v_call: TRBV29-1
d_call: -
cdr3_nt: TGCAGCGTTGTCCCATACCTTAGCACAGATACGCAGTATTTT
cdr3_aa: CSVVPYLSTDTQYF

j_call: TRBJ1-2
cdr3_length: 14
clone_size: -
v_call: TRBV7-9
d_call: -
cdr3_nt: TGTGCCAGCAGCTTAGCGGGGGGCGACTATGGCTACACCTTC
cdr3_aa: CASSLAGGDYGYTF

j_call: TRBJ1-4
cdr3_length: 16
clone_size: -
v_call: TRBV14
d_call: -
cdr3_nt: TGTGCCAGCAGCCAAGATCGTCCAGGGATCATCAAAACACGGTTTTTT
cdr3_aa: CASSQDRPGIIKTRFF

j_call: TRBJ1-6
cdr3_length: 15
clone_size: few
v_call: TRBV4-1
d_call: -
cdr3_nt: TGCGCCAGCAGCCAAGATGACCAAGGTACCTCACCCCTCCACTTT
cdr3_aa: CASSQDDQGTSPLHF

j_call: TRBJ2-4
cdr3_length: 13
clone_size: -
v_call: TRBV4-3
d_call: -
cdr3_nt: TGCGCCAGCAGCCAAGTGGTGCCAGCCCTTCAGTACTTC
cdr3_aa: CASSQVVPALQYF

j_call: TRBJ2-5
cdr3_length: 15
clone_size: -
v_call: TRBV9
d_call: -
cdr3_nt: TGTGCCAGCAGCGTAGAGGGAAAGGGGAGGGAGACCCAGTACTTC
cdr3_aa: CASSVEGKGRETQYF

j_call: TRBJ1-1
cdr3_length: 12
clone_size: few
v_call: TRBV25-1
d_call: TRBD1
cdr3_nt: TGTGCCAGCAGTCGACAGGGAACTGAAGCTTTCTTT
cdr3_aa: CASSRQGTEAFF

j_call: TRBJ2-7
cdr3_length: 14
clone_size: -
v_call: TRBV10-3
d_call: -
cdr3_nt: TGTGCCATCAGATCGGGACCGGGAACCTACGAGCAGTACTTC
cdr3_aa: CAIRSGPGTYEQYF

j_call: TRBJ2-3
cdr3_length: 11
clone_size: many
v_call: TRBV28
d_call: -
cdr3_nt: TGTGCCAGCAGATCACCAGATACGCAGTATTTT
cdr3_aa: CASRSPDTQYF

j_call: TRBJ1-5
cdr3_length: 15
clone_size: -
v_call: TRBV20-1
d_call: -
cdr3_nt: TGCAGTGCTAGAGACGCAGGGGCCCCAAATCAGCCCCAGCATTTT
cdr3_aa: CSARDAGAPNQPQHF

j_call: TRBJ2-6
cdr3_length: 19
clone_size: -
v_call: TRBV27
d_call: TRBD1
cdr3_nt: TGTGCCAGCAGTTTATCCCCCACGGACAGGTACTCTGGGGCCAACGTCCTGACTTTC
cdr3_aa: CASSLSPTDRYSGANVLTF

j_call: TRBJ2-1
cdr3_length: 13
clone_size: -
v_call: TRBV15
d_call: TRBD1
cdr3_nt: TGTGCCACCAGCAGGGACAGGGGCACTGAGCAGTTCTTC
cdr3_aa: CATSRDRGTEQFF

j_call: TRBJ2-4
cdr3_length: 12
clone_size: few
v_call: TRBV20-1
d_call: -
cdr3_nt: TGCAGTGTAACCGGGAGTGAAAACATTCAGTACTTC
cdr3_aa: CSVTGSENIQYF

j_call: TRBJ2-7
cdr3_length: 14
clone_size: few
v_call: TRBV7-9
d_call: -
cdr3_nt: TGTGCCAGCAGCTTTGGCGGGATCTCCTACGAGCAGTACTTC
cdr3_aa: CASSFGGISYEQYF

j_call: TRBJ2-7
cdr3_length: 16
clone_size: few
v_call: TRBV10-3
d_call: TRBD1
cdr3_nt: TGTGCCATCAGTGAGTCGGGACAGGGGAGCTCCTACGAGCAGTACTTC
cdr3_aa: CAISESGQGSSYEQYF

j_call: TRBJ2-4
cdr3_length: 14
clone_size: many
v_call: TRBV11-2
d_call: -
cdr3_nt: TGTGCCAGCAGCTCGGGGACTTTTGGAAACATTCAGTACTTC
cdr3_aa: CASSSGTFGNIQYF

j_call: TRBJ1-1
cdr3_length: 16
clone_size: -
v_call: TRBV18
d_call: -
cdr3_nt: TGTGCCAGCTCACCGCAGGCAGGGGAGATTAACACTGAAGCTTTCTTT
cdr3_aa: CASSPQAGEINTEAFF

j_call: TRBJ2-5
cdr3_length: 10
clone_size: many
v_call: TRBV29-1
d_call: -
cdr3_nt: TGCAGCGTTGTACAGCATGGCCAGTACTTC
cdr3_aa: CSVVQHGQYF

j_call: TRBJ2-6
cdr3_length: 17
clone_size: -
v_call: TRBV12-3/TRBV12-4
d_call: TRBD1
cdr3_nt: TGTGCCAGCAACCACAGGGGGCTTCCCTCTGGGGCCAACGTCCTGACTTTC
cdr3_aa: CASNHRGLPSGANVLTF

j_call: TRBJ2-1
cdr3_length: 16
clone_size: many
v_call: TRBV9
d_call: TRBD2
cdr3_nt: TGTGCCAGCAGCGTAGCGGGACTAGCGGGGCATCGGGGGGTGTTCTTC
cdr3_aa: CASSVAGLAGHRGVFF

j_call: TRBJ2-6
cdr3_length: 18
clone_size: -
v_call: TRBV6-2/TRBV6-3
d_call: -
cdr3_nt: TGTGCCAGCTCCTCGGGTCAAGGACAAAGCTCTGGGGCCAACGTCCTGACTTTC
cdr3_aa: CASSSGQGQSSGANVLTF

j_call: TRBJ2-7
cdr3_length: 14
clone_size: -
v_call: TRBV20-1
d_call: TRBD1
cdr3_nt: TGCAGTGCTAACCCGACAGGGGATGGGGACGAGCAGTACTTC
cdr3_aa: CSANPTGDGDEQYF

j_call: TRBJ1-5
cdr3_length: 15
clone_size: -
v_call: TRBV7-9
d_call: -
cdr3_nt: TGTGCCAGCAGCTTAGGGACCCCGAGCAATCAGCCCCAGCATTTT
cdr3_aa: CASSLGTPSNQPQHF

j_call: TRBJ2-3
cdr3_length: 14
clone_size: -
v_call: TRBV4-3
d_call: -
cdr3_nt: TGCGCCAGCAGCCAAGGGGGGGCAACAGATACGCAGTATTTT
cdr3_aa: CASSQGGATDTQYF

j_call: TRBJ2-7
cdr3_length: 15
clone_size: few
v_call: TRBV6-2/TRBV6-3
d_call: -
cdr3_nt: TGTGCCAGCAGTTACGAGAAGCGCCTATCCTACGAGCAGTACTTC
cdr3_aa: CASSYEKRLSYEQYF

j_call: TRBJ2-5
cdr3_length: 13
clone_size: -
v_call: TRBV5-1
d_call: -
cdr3_nt: TGCGCCAGCAGCCGAGTCGAGCAAGAGACCCAGTACTTC
cdr3_aa: CASSRVEQETQYF

j_call: TRBJ2-3
cdr3_length: 13
clone_size: -
v_call: TRBV10-3
d_call: -
cdr3_nt: TGTGCCATCAGTGGGCAGGGCGCAGATACGCAGTATTTT
cdr3_aa: CAISGQGADTQYF

j_call: TRBJ2-5
cdr3_length: 15
clone_size: -
v_call: TRBV5-1
d_call: TRBD1
cdr3_nt: TGCGCCAGCAGCTTCCAGGGACAGGGTCAAGAGACCCAGTACTTC
cdr3_aa: CASSFQGQGQETQYF